This T cell receptor (beta chain) was sequenced for a study of post-analysis software for immune sequencing data. Deletions cut 5 bases from V and 0 bases from J, with 10 bases between. Germline V gene sequence: CDR1 SQVTM, CDR2 ANQGSEA. This CDR3 comprises 13 residues. Whole-study findings and limits: About five TRBV segments were more frequent in patients than controls; TRBV5-6, TRBV5-1 and TRBV20-1 belonged to this group.

On this clonotype: Its antigen is still unknown.

cDNA libraries of TCR beta carried unique molecular identifiers. One entry per CDR3 protein, called by TCRdb with MiXCR from the PCR reads. The sample has 700,000 to 900,000 distinct CDR3 sequences, around 42% seen once; the top ten hold 4.9%. Input material: blood. This clonotype was sampled from a girl aged 5 to 17 with multiple sclerosis. The chain employs TRBV29-1 and TRBJ1-1, with a weak D call TRBD1 (5 bases). The CDR3 nucleotides are TGCAGCGTTACGGGACCGTTGAACACTGAAGCTTTCTTT. Its protein is CSVTGPLNTEAFF.